This section outlines one T cell receptor (beta chain) sequence together with its context. The CDR3 extends over 12 amino acids. With 5 bases removed from V and 7 bases from J, the gap between germline ends came to 11 bases. The data stem from a study of blood T cell repertoires in COVID-19. Turning to the study itself: Samples taken during acute and convalescent COVID-19 were collected in the United States, Italy and Spain. PBMCs, B-cell-depleted T cells, or T cells were the source of the cDNA or gDNA that made up the material.

Per the study methods: Reference gene primer amplification yielded estimated nucleated cell counts. The data were produced by immunoSEQ multiplex PCR, yet TCRdb's version contains in-frame clones alone and is incomplete. The D gene and trimming were derived from the DNA, and the V and J assignments and clone size from that table. This sample carries 200,000 to 250,000 clones, 70% to 90% of them seen once, and the ten largest clones take roughly 3%. Sequenced sample: peripheral blood. The TCR was taken from a woman younger than 45 who had recovered from COVID-19. The rearrangement joins TRBV12-3 or TRBV12-4 to TRBJ1-2; TRBD1 is a possible D gene (6 bases). CDR3 region: CASSHTDSGYTF. In nucleotides, the CDR3 is TGTGCCAGCAGTCACACGGACAGTGGCTACACCTTC.